The rows below give T cell receptor beta chains drawn from one sample of a study of blood T cell repertoires in COVID-19. TCRdb keeps only in-frame clones here, not all; method: immunoSEQ multiplex PCR. The sample holds approximately 130,000 clones, about 83% seen once. The sequenced sample was peripheral blood. These receptors all come from a human donor in a cohort sampled during active COVID-19. Each CDR3 is given with its conserved first and last residue. The D gene is left open where the match is weak. Not every row has a clone size; where given, it reads once, few, many or a size class.

d_gene: -; v_gene: TRBV6-1; j_gene: TRBJ1-1; abundance: -; CDR3nt: TGTGCCAGCAGTGAAGAACCAGGGTGGGCCACTGAAGCTTTCTTT; CDR3aa: CASSEEPGWATEAFF
d_gene: -; v_gene: TRBV10-3; j_gene: TRBJ2-3; abundance: -; CDR3nt: TGTGCCATCGGGAGTAACACAGATACGCAGTATTTT; CDR3aa: CAIGSNTDTQYF
d_gene: TRBD1; v_gene: TRBV6-1; j_gene: TRBJ1-2; abundance: -; CDR3nt: TGTGCCAGCAGTGAAGAGGACAGGGCCCTCCTGGGAGGCTACACCTTC; CDR3aa: CASSEEDRALLGGYTF
d_gene: TRBD1; v_gene: TRBV5-1; j_gene: TRBJ1-6; abundance: few; CDR3nt: TGCGCCAGCAGCCGGGACAGGGAGGTTTTCAGCAATTCACCCCTCCACTTT; CDR3aa: CASSRDREVFSNSPLHF
d_gene: -; v_gene: TRBV9; j_gene: TRBJ1-3; abundance: -; CDR3nt: TGTGCCAGCAGCGTCCACTCTGGAAACACCATATATTTT; CDR3aa: CASSVHSGNTIYF
d_gene: -; v_gene: TRBV3-1/TRBV3-2; j_gene: TRBJ2-2; abundance: -; CDR3nt: TGTGCCAGCAGCCTCGTGACAGGTCCTGGCACCGGGGAGCTGTTTTTT; CDR3aa: CASSLVTGPGTGELFF
d_gene: -; v_gene: TRBV3-1/TRBV3-2; j_gene: TRBJ1-2; abundance: -; CDR3nt: TGTGCCAGCAGCCAGAGAGAATGGGCCTATGGCTACACCTTC; CDR3aa: CASSQREWAYGYTF
d_gene: -; v_gene: TRBV27; j_gene: TRBJ1-2; abundance: -; CDR3nt: TGTGCCAGCAGTCCCGCGGGACTCCTTAACTATGGCTACACCTTC; CDR3aa: CASSPAGLLNYGYTF
d_gene: -; v_gene: TRBV9; j_gene: TRBJ1-1; abundance: once; CDR3nt: TGTGCCAGCAGCGCGGGGGGCATGGAGGGCACTGAAGCTTTCTTT; CDR3aa: CASSAGGMEGTEAFF
d_gene: -; v_gene: TRBV6-6; j_gene: TRBJ1-1; abundance: few; CDR3nt: TGTGCCAGCAGTGATGGGGGGGCGCCGAACACTGAAGCTTTCTTT; CDR3aa: CASSDGGAPNTEAFF
d_gene: -; v_gene: TRBV27; j_gene: TRBJ2-6; abundance: -; CDR3nt: TGTGCCAGCAGTTTTCAGGGATCCTCAGGGGCCAACGTCCTGACTTTC; CDR3aa: CASSFQGSSGANVLTF
d_gene: -; v_gene: TRBV7-8; j_gene: TRBJ1-3; abundance: -; CDR3nt: TGTGCCAGCAGCTTAGTACCGGGACACATCATCAACTCTGGAAACACCATATATTTT; CDR3aa: CASSLVPGHIINSGNTIYF
d_gene: TRBD1; v_gene: TRBV7-9; j_gene: TRBJ2-2; abundance: -; CDR3nt: TGTGCCAGCAGCCGTTCAGGGACAGCGAACACCGGGGAGCTGTTTTTT; CDR3aa: CASSRSGTANTGELFF
d_gene: -; v_gene: TRBV2; j_gene: TRBJ2-3; abundance: -; CDR3nt: TGTGCCATCGCAGGGGAGGGCGGGGCAACAGATACGCAGTATTTT; CDR3aa: CAIAGEGGATDTQYF